This is a list of T cell receptor beta chains from one sample in a study of cytomegalovirus exposure and HLA in healthy donors. The assay was immunoSEQ multiplex PCR, and TCRdb's table has in-frame clones only and misses some. The sample carries roughly 100,000 clones, 60% to 80% recorded once. The specimen sequenced was PBMCs. The receptors here all came from a woman aged 55-70 years in good health and CMV-seropositive. CDR3s include the opening cysteine and the closing phenylalanine or tryptophan. The order of the fields is D gene, J gene, clone size, V gene, CDR3 DNA, CDR3 protein. D genes are given only for firm matches. The listing skips clone size in some rows; elsewhere it reads once, few, many or a size class.

TRBD2,TRBJ2-5,.,TRBV4-2,TGTGCCAGCAGCCAAGTAACCGCGGGAGGGCCTAGGGAGACCCAGTACTTC,CASSQVTAGGPRETQYF
TRBD1,TRBJ2-3,.,TRBV5-4,TGTGCCAGCAGCTCGGGACAGGCTGATACGCAGTATTTT,CASSSGQADTQYF
TRBD2,TRBJ2-3,.,TRBV9,TGTGCCAGCAGCCCCTCAGGGGGGGCGGGAGGGCGAACAGATACGCAGTATTTT,CASSPSGGAGGRTDTQYF
.,TRBJ1-1,few,TRBV27,TGTGCCAGCAGTTTGCAGGGGCGTCTGACCGAAGCTTTCTTT,CASSLQGRLTEAFF
TRBD2,TRBJ2-7,.,TRBV6-1,TGTGCCAGCAGTGAAGCAGCTAGCGGGAGGTTCTACGAGCAGTACTTC,CASSEAASGRFYEQYF
TRBD1,TRBJ2-1,few,TRBV28,TGTGCCAGCAGGCAGGGGGCAGGCAATGAGCAGTTCTTC,CASRQGAGNEQFF
TRBD1,TRBJ1-2,.,TRBV29-1,TGCAGCGTCACTCGACAGGGGGTGGATGGCTACACCTTC,CSVTRQGVDGYTF
.,TRBJ1-1,once,TRBV4-1,TGCGCCAGCAATGGAGGGAGCACTGAAGCTTTCTTT,CASNGGSTEAFF
TRBD1,TRBJ1-5,.,TRBV19,TGTGCCAGTAGTAACCCGACAGGGTTGGACAATCAGCCCCAGCATTTT,CASSNPTGLDNQPQHF
.,TRBJ2-5,.,TRBV6-6,TGTGCCAGCAGCCCAAGGAGGGAGACCCAGTACTTC,CASSPRRETQYF
.,TRBJ2-5,.,TRBV10-3,TGTGCCATCAGGGGAGACGCGGAGACCCAGTACTTC,CAIRGDAETQYF
.,TRBJ1-1,.,TRBV7-9,TGTGCCAGCACCGCCCGGGGGGCGAACACTGAAGCTTTCTTT,CASTARGANTEAFF
TRBD2,TRBJ2-2,few,TRBV7-9,TGTGCCAGCAGCTACGTAGCGGGCGGGGAGCTGTTTTTT,CASSYVAGGELFF
.,TRBJ1-1,.,TRBV5-1,TGCGCCAGCACCCCCCGGACAGCTGCGAACACTGAAGCTTTCTTT,CASTPRTAANTEAFF
TRBD1,TRBJ1-4,.,TRBV29-1,TGCAGCGCCGGGCAGGGGGAAGGTGAAAAACTGTTTTTT,CSAGQGEGEKLFF